Listed here are 27 T cell receptor beta chains from one sample, sequenced in a study of shared clonotypes between healthy human individuals. CD45RO negativity and positive selection for CCR7 defined naive CD8 cells, a population that excluded terminally differentiated effector memory CD45RA+ cells. Sequenced by immunoSEQ multiplex PCR; TCRdb stores in-frame clones only, minus some. The sample lists a few hundred thousand clones, roughly 95% seen once, with 0.11% in the top ten. The material sequenced was naive CD8+ T cells sorted from blood. The receptors stem from a woman aged 30 to 39 in good health.

The V call is TRBV2, the J call TRBJ2-1, with 10 bases lining up with TRBD2. Germline V gene data show CDR1 as SNHLY and CDR2 as FYNNEI. The length of the CDR3 is 14 residues. The V segment lost 7 bases and the J segment 8 bases; nucleotides outside the gene matches: 8. The CDR3 coding sequence is TGTGCCAGCATCCCTCCTAGCGGGAGCCATGAGCAGTTCTTC. Translation: CASIPPSGSHEQFF.

This chain joins TRBV28 and TRBJ2-1; tentatively, D is TRBD1 or TRBD2 (6 bases each). Per germline, CDR1 MDHEN and CDR2 SYDVKM. The CDR3 has 14 amino acids. V was clipped by 2 bases and J by 6 bases, with 11 bases between them. The CDR3 DNA reads as TGTGCCAGCAGTTTACTTTCGGGGGCCAATGAGCAGTTCTTC. It yields the protein CASSLLSGANEQFF.

The chain is built from TRBV27 and TRBJ2-1; TRBD2 matches at 13 bases. Germline values: CDR1 MNHEY, CDR2 SMNVEV (reference sequence). The CDR3 covers 16 residues. V was clipped by 4 bases and J by 6 bases; unmatched bases: 6. CDR3: CASSSGTSGMSNEQFF. CDR3 nucleotides: TGTGCCAGCAGTTCCGGGACTAGCGGGATGAGCAATGAGCAGTTCTTC.

The V and J genes are TRBV7-9 and TRBJ1-5, with D unresolved. This CDR3 contains 13 residues. V lost 5 bases and J lost 4, with 9 bases in between. Looked up from germline, CDR1 is SEHNR and CDR2 is FQNEAQ (reference sequence). The DNA of the CDR3 is TGTGCCAGCAGCCGAGTGAGTAATCAGCCCCAGCATTTT. It specifies CASSRVSNQPQHF. Supplemented by reference TRBV7-9 and TRBJ1-5, the full variable domain reads DTGVSQNPRHKITKRGQNVTFRCDPISEHNRLYWYRQTLGQGPEFLTYFQNEAQLEKSRLLSDRFSAERPKGSFSTLEIQRTEQGDSAMYLCASSRVSNQPQHFGDGTRLSIL.

Here the CDR3 reads CSVYGGRGTEAFF. The CDR3 DNA is TGCAGCGTTTATGGGGGAAGGGGAACTGAAGCTTTCTTT. This chain connects TRBV29-1 to TRBJ1-1; perhaps TRBD1 as D (5 bases). The germline V and J ends were trimmed by 5 bases and 5 bases, with 15 bases remaining between them. Germline CDR1 reads SQVTM; CDR2 reads ANQGSEA. The CDR3 contains 13 residues. Looking up the rest from reference TRBV29-1 and TRBJ1-1 gives the full variable domain: SAVISQKPSRDICQRGTSLTIQCQVDSQVTMMFWYRQQPGQSLTLIATANQGSEATYESGFVIDKFPISRPNLTFSTLTVSNMSPEDSSIYLCSVYGGRGTEAFFGQGTRLTVV.

Here the CDR3 reads CASTQAQGTNQETQYF. As DNA, the CDR3 is TGTGCCAGCACACAGGCTCAGGGGACAAACCAAGAGACCCAGTACTTC. The chain carries TRBV25-1 and TRBJ2-5, with a possible D match to TRBD1 (6 bases). The V end was cut by 7 bases, the J end by 0 bases, with 18 bases between. Looked up from germline, CDR1 is MGHDK and CDR2 is SYGVNS. CDR3 length: 16 amino acids.

This clone was seen once. The chain recombines TRBV5-4 with TRBJ1-5; 7 nucleotides agree with TRBD1. V was clipped by 3 bases and J by 2 bases; unmatched bases: 5. Germline V gives CDR1 SGHNT, CDR2 YYREEE (reference sequence). This CDR3 contains 15 residues. The DNA for the CDR3 is TGTGCCAGCAGCTCAGGGGGGTCGGGCAATCAGCCCCAGCATTTT. This encodes CASSSGGSGNQPQHF.

The chain joins TRBV27 to TRBJ2-1; 9 nucleotides line up with TRBD2. Losses at the gene ends were 3 bases for V and 8 bases for J; bases not matched to a gene: 8. The CDR3 consists of 15 residues. Germline CDR1 and CDR2: MNHEY and SMNVEV (reference sequence). The CDR3: CASSFGLAQVDEQFF. CDR3 bases: TGTGCCAGCAGTTTTGGACTAGCGCAGGTAGATGAGCAGTTCTTC.

The chain links TRBV11-2 to TRBJ2-3; the D is unclear. V lost 0 bases and J lost 6, with 7 bases in between. CDR1 is SGHAT and CDR2 is FQNNGV in the germline V gene. The CDR3 covers 13 residues. CDR3 amino acids: CASSLDPADTQYF. The CDR3 DNA reads TGTGCCAGCAGCTTAGATCCCGCGGATACGCAGTATTTT.

The rearrangement links TRBV27 to TRBJ1-4; TRBD1 is a possible D gene (6 bases). The germline V gene has CDR1 MNHEY and CDR2 SMNVEV (reference sequence). The V and J ends lost 2 bases and 1 base respectively, with 11 bases between them. This CDR3 contains 16 residues. The DNA for the CDR3 is TGTGCCAGCAGTTTACAAGCAGGGGTAACTAATGAAAAACTGTTTTTT. Its translation is CASSLQAGVTNEKLFF.

The chain is built from TRBV15 and TRBJ1-4; D is unclear. The germline V gene has CDR1 LNHNV and CDR2 YYDKDF (reference sequence). The CDR3 runs 14 residues. The V gene lost 8 bases and the J gene lost 3 bases, with 13 bases spanning the gap. In DNA form, the CDR3 reads TGTGCCACCGCTGGGCTGAAAGCTAATGAAAAACTGTTTTTT. It translates to CATAGLKANEKLFF. Drawing the rest from reference TRBV15 and TRBJ1-4, the complete variable domain is DAMVIQNPRYQVTQFGKPVTLSCSQTLNHNVMYWYQQKSSQAPKLLFHYYDKDFNNEADTPDNFQSRRPNTSFCFLDIRSPGLGDTAMYLCATAGLKANEKLFFGSGTQLSVL.

This clone came up once. V and J are TRBV28 and TRBJ2-7, with D uncertain. Germline CDR1 is MDHEN and CDR2 is SYDVKM. Trimming removed 4 bases at V and 6 bases at J, with 13 bases between. CDR3 length: 13 amino acids. This CDR3 reads CASSYPFRPEQYF. DNA of the CDR3: TGTGCCAGCAGTTACCCTTTCAGGCCCGAGCAGTACTTC.

The V call is TRBV4-1, the J call TRBJ1-1; perhaps TRBD1 as D (6 bases). Germline-derived CDR1 and CDR2 are MGHRA and YSYEKL. V was pared by 4 bases and J by 3 bases, with 12 bases between. The CDR3 length is 14 residues. In DNA, the CDR3 is TGCGCCAGCAGCCTCGTTAGGGGGGACACTGAAGCTTTCTTT. Its translation: CASSLVRGDTEAFF.

The chain links TRBV19 to TRBJ2-2; D may be TRBD1 (6 bases). Trimming removed 7 bases at V and 3 bases at J, with 18 bases between. The germline V gene has CDR1 LNHDA and CDR2 SQIVND (reference sequence). This CDR3 comprises 16 residues. CDR3 loop: CASNTDSVTDTGELFF. The CDR3 DNA sequence: TGTGCCAGTAACACGGACAGCGTTACGGACACCGGGGAGCTGTTTTTT.

The genes are TRBV27 and TRBJ2-3; TRBD1 might be the D (6 bases). This CDR3 comprises 14 residues. Trimming took off 7 bases at V and 2 bases at J, with 13 bases between the two ends. Germline loops: CDR1 MNHEY, CDR2 SMNVEV (reference sequence). CDR3 protein: CASTSQGFTDTQYF. CDR3 nucleotide sequence: TGTGCCAGCACTAGTCAGGGGTTCACAGATACGCAGTATTTT.

This rearrangement joins TRBV5-6 to TRBJ2-1; D is perhaps TRBD2 (6 bases). CDR1 is SGHDT, CDR2 YYEEEE, per germline. V lost 4 bases and J 7 bases, leaving 12 bases between the germline ends. The CDR3 runs to 13 residues. CDR3 bases: TGTGCCAGCAGCCCCGATAGCGGAAATGAGCAGTTCTTC. It encodes CASSPDSGNEQFF.

V gene TRBV2 combines with J gene TRBJ2-3, with D possibly being TRBD2 (6 bases). This CDR3 is built from 16 residues. The V gene lost 2 bases and the J gene lost 4 bases, with 16 bases spanning the gap. Germline V lookup: CDR1 SNHLY, CDR2 FYNNEI. This CDR3 reads CASSETAEGRADTQYF. The DNA of the CDR3 is TGTGCCAGCAGTGAAACGGCGGAGGGTCGGGCAGATACGCAGTATTTT.

J is TRBJ2-7 and V is TRBV7-8, with TRBD2 matching 11 bases. Germline values: CDR1 SGHVS, CDR2 FQNEAQ. V lost 2 bases to trimming and J lost 3 bases; unmatched junction nucleotides: 9. This CDR3 region has 17 residues. The CDR3: CASSLPETGTSGYEQYF. CDR3 DNA sequence: TGTGCCAGCAGCTTACCAGAGACCGGGACTAGCGGCTACGAGCAGTACTTC.

This chain uses TRBV27 with TRBJ1-2; TRBD1 matches 7 bases. V dropped 6 bases and J dropped 8; count of bases not matched to a gene: 9. CDR3 length: 13 amino acids. Looked up from germline, CDR1 is MNHEY and CDR2 is SMNVEV (reference sequence). In DNA form, the CDR3 reads TGTGCCAGCAGCCTGCCGACAGGGAGGGGCTACACCTTC. This gives the protein CASSLPTGRGYTF.

V usage is TRBV2 and J usage is TRBJ2-5; TRBD1 agrees at 7 bases. The CDR3 spans 14 residues. The ends lost 5 bases at V and 2 bases at J; junction bases unmatched: 5. Germline V gene data show CDR1 as SNHLY and CDR2 as FYNNEI. CDR3 residues: CASSLQGIQETQYF. In DNA, the CDR3 is TGTGCCAGCAGTTTACAGGGGATTCAAGAGACCCAGTACTTC.

The V and J genes are TRBV29-1 and TRBJ2-3; 9 nucleotides match TRBD2. Losses at the gene ends were 5 bases for V and 5 bases for J; bases not matched to a gene: 8. The CDR3 length is 14 residues. Germline V gives CDR1 SQVTM, CDR2 ANQGSEA. Here the CDR3 DNA reads TGCAGCGTTCCCTTGCGGGAGGGCGAAGATACGCAGTATTTT. Translating gives CSVPLREGEDTQYF.

This rearrangement joins TRBV10-1 to TRBJ2-4; 8 bases align to TRBD1. This CDR3 contains 14 residues. CDR1 and CDR2 from the germline V gene are WNHNN and SYGVQD (reference sequence). Unmatched junction bases numbered 2, after V lost 2 bases and J lost 5 bases. CDR3 protein: CASSEADRENIQYF. DNA of the CDR3: TGCGCCAGCAGTGAGGCGGACAGGGAAAACATTCAGTACTTC.

The chain uses TRBV28 and TRBJ2-7, with TRBD2 matching 8 bases. Germline CDR1 is MDHEN and CDR2 is SYDVKM. This CDR3 comprises 14 residues. V was clipped by 3 bases and J by 4 bases; unmatched bases: 5. CDR3: CASSLAGRAYEQYF. CDR3 nucleotides: TGTGCCAGCAGTTTGGCCGGGAGGGCTTACGAGCAGTACTTC.

The V and J genes are TRBV10-3 and TRBJ1-1; a weak D match, TRBD1 (5 bases). V was clipped by 4 bases and J by 1 base, with 13 bases between them. The germline V gene encodes CDR1 ENHRY and CDR2 SYGVKD. There are 15 residues in the CDR3. CDR3 DNA sequence: TGTGCCATCAGTGGAGTCAGGGAGAGGAACACTGAAGCTTTCTTT. Protein: CAISGVRERNTEAFF.

The chain carries TRBV9 and TRBJ2-5, with D possibly TRBD1 on 5 matching bases. The J call is in doubt because the DNA end fits TRBJ2-7 better. The CDR3 totals 16 residues. Germline V lookup: CDR1 SGDLS, CDR2 YYNGEE. CDR3 amino acids: CASSVGLGLLSYEQYF. The DNA for the CDR3 is TGTGCCAGCAGCGTAGGTCTGGGGCTACTCTCCTACGAGCAGTACTTC.

This chain links TRBV29-1 with TRBJ2-5; D is ambiguous. Trimming removed 3 bases at V and 0 bases at J, with 11 bases between. This CDR3 spans 14 amino acids. Germline CDR1 SQVTM, CDR2 ANQGSEA. The CDR3 region has the DNA TGCAGCGTTGAGCTTGGCAGGTACCAAGAGACCCAGTACTTC. Its protein product is CSVELGRYQETQYF.

The V call is TRBV4-1, the J call TRBJ2-1; a possible D gene is TRBD2 (6 bases). V was trimmed by 8 bases and J by 4 bases, leaving 12 bases between them. Germline assignment: CDR1 MGHRA and CDR2 YSYEKL. This CDR3 spans 13 amino acids. The CDR3 region is CASGGTSYNEQFF. The CDR3 DNA reads as TGCGCCAGCGGCGGGACTTCGTACAATGAGCAGTTCTTC.